Reported below is one T cell receptor (beta chain). Germline V CDR1 and CDR2: SGHRS, YFSETQ. V trimming: 0 bases; J trimming: 3 bases; junction bases outside the gene matches: 6. The CDR3 contains 16 residues. Profiled with immunoSEQ multiplex PCR; TCRdb holds only in-frame clones, not every one. Here the sample spans 89,000 or so clones, roughly 86% being singletons. The data were obtained in a study of control samples from healthy donors and cancer patients. This chain joins TRBV5-1 and TRBJ1-3, with 7 bases matching TRBD1. Material: blood. The source of this sequence is a middle-aged man in good health. The CDR3 DNA sequence: TGCGCCAGCAGCTTGGGCGCCGGGACAGTTGGAAACACCATATATTTT. Residues: CASSLGAGTVGNTIYF.